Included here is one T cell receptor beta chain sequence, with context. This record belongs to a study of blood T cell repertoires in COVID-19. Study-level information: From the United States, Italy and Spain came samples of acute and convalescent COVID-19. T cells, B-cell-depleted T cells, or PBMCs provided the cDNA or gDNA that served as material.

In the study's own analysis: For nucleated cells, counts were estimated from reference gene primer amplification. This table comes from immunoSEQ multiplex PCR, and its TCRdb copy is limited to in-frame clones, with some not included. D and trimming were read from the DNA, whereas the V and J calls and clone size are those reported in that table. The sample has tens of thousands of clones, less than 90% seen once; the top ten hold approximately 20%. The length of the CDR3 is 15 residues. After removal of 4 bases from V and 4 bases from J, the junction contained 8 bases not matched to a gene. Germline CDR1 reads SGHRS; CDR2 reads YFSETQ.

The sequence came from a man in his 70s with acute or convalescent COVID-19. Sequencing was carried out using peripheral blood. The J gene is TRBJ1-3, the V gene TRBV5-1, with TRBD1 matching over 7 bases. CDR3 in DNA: TGCGCCAGCAGCGTAGGTACAGGGGCCGGAAACACCATATATTTT. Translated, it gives CASSVGTGAGNTIYF.